The rows below give T cell receptor beta chains drawn from one sample of a study of long-term antiretroviral therapy in people with HIV. The method was immunoSEQ multiplex PCR; TCRdb's version includes in-frame clones alone and lacks a portion of them. The data show about 37,000 clones, with roughly four fifths seen just once and 6.2% held by the top ten. The specimen comprised unsorted PBMCs, sampled 1 year after starting antiretroviral therapy. These TCRs come from a man younger than 35 with HIV. Both conserved end residues are part of each CDR3. The D gene is left open where the match is weak. Expanded clones get a size class; other rows say once, few or many, or leave the size out.

>-|TRBJ2-7|-|TRBV6-1
TGTGCCAGCAACTCCTACGAGCAGTACTTC
CASNSYEQYF
>-|TRBJ2-5|-|TRBV7-2
TGTGCCAGCAGCTTAGTAGGGGAAGAGACCCAGTACTTC
CASSLVGEETQYF
>-|TRBJ1-1|-|TRBV5-6
TGTGCCAGCAGGGGGACCGGGACGAACACTGAAGCTTTCTTT
CASRGTGTNTEAFF
>-|TRBJ1-1|-|TRBV7-9
TGTGCCAGCAGCCGCTTCAGTTTGGGGCTGAACACTGAAGCTTTCTTT
CASSRFSLGLNTEAFF
>once|TRBJ2-7|TRBD1|TRBV6-1
TGTGCCAGCAGTGGACCTTCCTACCGGGACAGGCTTCCCTACGAGCAGTACTTC
CASSGPSYRDRLPYEQYF
>-|TRBJ2-7|-|TRBV28
TGTGCCAGCAGGTACGAGCAGTACTTC
CASRYEQYF
>-|TRBJ1-1|-|TRBV7-9
TGTGCCAGCAGCTTAGTAAAACGGAACACTGAAGCTTTCTTT
CASSLVKRNTEAFF
>-|TRBJ2-7|-|TRBV5-6
TGTGCCAGCAGCTCGGGAGCTCGCTACGAGCAGTACTTC
CASSSGARYEQYF
>-|TRBJ1-1|TRBD1|TRBV4-1
TGCGCCAGCAGCCAGACAGGGGGGTCGGGGTCTGAAGCTTTCTTT
CASSQTGGSGSEAFF
>-|TRBJ2-7|TRBD2|TRBV4-1
TGCGCCAGCAGCCAACCCGGGGGGGAGCAGTACTTC
CASSQPGGEQYF
>-|TRBJ2-5|-|TRBV7-2
TGTGCCAGCAGCTCCTCTTGGGGGTTCTCCCAGTACTTC
CASSSSWGFSQYF
>-|TRBJ2-3|TRBD1|TRBV5-1
TGCGCCAGCAGCTTGGGGACAGGGGGCGCAGATACGCAGTATTTT
CASSLGTGGADTQYF
>-|TRBJ2-2|-|TRBV6-4
TGTGCCAGCAGTGACGCCACCCTAGGCGCCGGGGAGCTGTTTTTT
CASSDATLGAGELFF
>-|TRBJ2-5|TRBD2|TRBV27
TGTGCCAGCAGTTCACTTACTAGCGGGGGGATCCAAGAGACCCAGTACTTC
CASSSLTSGGIQETQYF
>-|TRBJ2-2|TRBD2|TRBV5-1
TGCGCCAGCAGCTTGAATAGCGGGGGGAACACCGGGGAGCTGTTTTTT
CASSLNSGGNTGELFF
>few|TRBJ2-7|-|TRBV15
TGTGCCACCAGCCGGGACGGGCCCTACGAGCAGTACTTC
CATSRDGPYEQYF
>-|TRBJ2-2|-|TRBV27
TGTGCCAGCAGTTCATTCCGCGGGGAGCTGTTTTTT
CASSSFRGELFF
>-|TRBJ1-1|-|TRBV19
TGTGCCAGTAGTCCTTTGCAGGGAGAATTGAGGAACACTGAAGCTTTCTTT
CASSPLQGELRNTEAFF
>-|TRBJ2-1|TRBD1|TRBV28
TGTGCCAGCAGTCCCACAGGGGGCTCCTACAATGAGCAGTTCTTC
CASSPTGGSYNEQFF
>few|TRBJ2-7|TRBD1|TRBV27
TGTGCCAGCAGTCCCACCGGGACAGAATCTCTCTACGAGCAGTACTTC
CASSPTGTESLYEQYF
>few|TRBJ2-7|TRBD1|TRBV27
TGTGCCAGCAGTCCCTCGGACAGGTCGTTCGAGCAGTACTTC
CASSPSDRSFEQYF
>-|TRBJ2-1|-|TRBV9
TGTGCCAGCAGCGTAGCTCCTCTCAATGAGCAGTTCTTC
CASSVAPLNEQFF
>-|TRBJ2-3|TRBD1|TRBV27
TGTGCCAGCAGTTTGATAGGGACAGGGACAGATACGCAGTATTTT
CASSLIGTGTDTQYF
>-|TRBJ2-1|TRBD2|TRBV19
TGTGCCAGTAGTACCCGGACTAGCGGCTCCTACAATGAGCAGTTCTTC
CASSTRTSGSYNEQFF
>-|TRBJ1-2|-|TRBV28
TGTGCCAGCACCCAGCCCAGGGTCTATGGCTACACCTTC
CASTQPRVYGYTF
>-|TRBJ2-1|-|TRBV5-1
TGCGCCAGCAGCGCCGAAGGCCGCGAGGAGCAGTTCTTC
CASSAEGREEQFF
>-|TRBJ2-7|-|TRBV13
TGTGCCAGCAGCTTAGGCCTTGTTAAGGGATACGAGCAGTACTTC
CASSLGLVKGYEQYF
>-|TRBJ1-5|-|TRBV6-6
TGTGCCAGCACGGTACAGGGTTTTAATCAGCCCCAGCATTTT
CASTVQGFNQPQHF
>-|TRBJ2-2|TRBD1|TRBV12-5
TGTGCTAGTGGTTTCGGGACAGGGAACACCGGGGAGCTGTTTTTT
CASGFGTGNTGELFF
>-|TRBJ2-5|-|TRBV10-3
TGTGCCAGCCAGGGGGCTAGCGGGGAAGAGACCCAGTACTTC
CASQGASGEETQYF
>-|TRBJ1-5|TRBD1|TRBV4-1
TGCGCCAGCAGCCAAGTCGGTGTGCCAGGGGGCTTTGAGCCCCAGCATTTT
CASSQVGVPGGFEPQHF
>-|TRBJ2-7|TRBD2|TRBV11-3
TGTGCCAGCAGCTTAGAGAGCCCACTAGCGGGATCCTCCTACGAGCAGTACTTC
CASSLESPLAGSSYEQYF
>-|TRBJ2-2|-|TRBV5-5
TGTGCCAGCAGCGGGGAGGGGGAGCGGGTCACCGGGGAGCTGTTTTTT
CASSGEGERVTGELFF
>-|TRBJ2-7|-|TRBV19
TGTGCCAGTAGTGAGATCGGTTCCTACGAGCAGTACTTC
CASSEIGSYEQYF
>-|TRBJ2-1|-|TRBV7-9
TGTGCCAGCAGCTTAGCCAGCGGACCTTACAATGAGCAGTTCTTC
CASSLASGPYNEQFF
>-|TRBJ1-1|-|TRBV7-9
TGTGCCAGCAGCTCATTCACAGGGTCCAAGTCTGAAGCTTTCTTT
CASSSFTGSKSEAFF
>-|TRBJ1-5|-|TRBV5-6
TGTGCCAGCAGCTTCAAGTCCTCCAATCAGCCCCAGCATTTT
CASSFKSSNQPQHF
>-|TRBJ1-2|TRBD1|TRBV6-1
TGTGCCAGCAGTGAATTGGGACAGGGCCCGTATGGCTACACCTTC
CASSELGQGPYGYTF
>-|TRBJ2-7|-|TRBV5-5
TGTGCCAGCAGCTTGGGTCCGGGTCTAAGCTCCTACGAGCAGTACTTC
CASSLGPGLSSYEQYF
>-|TRBJ2-1|TRBD2|TRBV6-5
TGTGCCAGCAGTTACCAGACTAGCGGGAAAAATGAGCAGTTCTTC
CASSYQTSGKNEQFF
>-|TRBJ2-4|-|TRBV7-9
TGTGCCAGCAGCTTAGGCTCGAATGAAGCCAAAAACATTCAGTACTTC
CASSLGSNEAKNIQYF
>-|TRBJ2-1|-|TRBV5-1
TGCGCCAGCAGCTTGTTACAGTATTACAATGAGCAGTTCTTC
CASSLLQYYNEQFF
>-|TRBJ2-7|-|TRBV5-6
TGTGCCAGCAGCTTGGACGGAGACTACTACGAGCAGTACTTC
CASSLDGDYYEQYF
>-|TRBJ1-1|-|TRBV5-8
TGTGCCAGCAGTTCTGACACGGCGAACACTGAAGCTTTCTTT
CASSSDTANTEAFF
>-|TRBJ2-7|-|TRBV5-1
TGCGCCAGCAGCCCCGGGACCGGCCCCTACGAGCAGTACTTC
CASSPGTGPYEQYF
>-|TRBJ2-7|TRBD2|TRBV28
TGTGCCAGCAGTTCCCTGACTAGCGGGAGGAGAAACGAGCAGTACTTC
CASSSLTSGRRNEQYF
>-|TRBJ2-2|-|TRBV28
TGTGCCAGCAGTTTATACCATCAGAGGTTGGGGCTGTTTTTT
CASSLYHQRLGLFF
>-|TRBJ2-1|-|TRBV27
TGTGCCAGCAGTTTGGGCGTATCCTACAATGAGCAGTTCTTC
CASSLGVSYNEQFF
>once|TRBJ2-1|-|TRBV7-3
TGTGCCAGCAGCTTAGGCCCAAGCTCCTACAATGAGCAGTTCTTC
CASSLGPSSYNEQFF